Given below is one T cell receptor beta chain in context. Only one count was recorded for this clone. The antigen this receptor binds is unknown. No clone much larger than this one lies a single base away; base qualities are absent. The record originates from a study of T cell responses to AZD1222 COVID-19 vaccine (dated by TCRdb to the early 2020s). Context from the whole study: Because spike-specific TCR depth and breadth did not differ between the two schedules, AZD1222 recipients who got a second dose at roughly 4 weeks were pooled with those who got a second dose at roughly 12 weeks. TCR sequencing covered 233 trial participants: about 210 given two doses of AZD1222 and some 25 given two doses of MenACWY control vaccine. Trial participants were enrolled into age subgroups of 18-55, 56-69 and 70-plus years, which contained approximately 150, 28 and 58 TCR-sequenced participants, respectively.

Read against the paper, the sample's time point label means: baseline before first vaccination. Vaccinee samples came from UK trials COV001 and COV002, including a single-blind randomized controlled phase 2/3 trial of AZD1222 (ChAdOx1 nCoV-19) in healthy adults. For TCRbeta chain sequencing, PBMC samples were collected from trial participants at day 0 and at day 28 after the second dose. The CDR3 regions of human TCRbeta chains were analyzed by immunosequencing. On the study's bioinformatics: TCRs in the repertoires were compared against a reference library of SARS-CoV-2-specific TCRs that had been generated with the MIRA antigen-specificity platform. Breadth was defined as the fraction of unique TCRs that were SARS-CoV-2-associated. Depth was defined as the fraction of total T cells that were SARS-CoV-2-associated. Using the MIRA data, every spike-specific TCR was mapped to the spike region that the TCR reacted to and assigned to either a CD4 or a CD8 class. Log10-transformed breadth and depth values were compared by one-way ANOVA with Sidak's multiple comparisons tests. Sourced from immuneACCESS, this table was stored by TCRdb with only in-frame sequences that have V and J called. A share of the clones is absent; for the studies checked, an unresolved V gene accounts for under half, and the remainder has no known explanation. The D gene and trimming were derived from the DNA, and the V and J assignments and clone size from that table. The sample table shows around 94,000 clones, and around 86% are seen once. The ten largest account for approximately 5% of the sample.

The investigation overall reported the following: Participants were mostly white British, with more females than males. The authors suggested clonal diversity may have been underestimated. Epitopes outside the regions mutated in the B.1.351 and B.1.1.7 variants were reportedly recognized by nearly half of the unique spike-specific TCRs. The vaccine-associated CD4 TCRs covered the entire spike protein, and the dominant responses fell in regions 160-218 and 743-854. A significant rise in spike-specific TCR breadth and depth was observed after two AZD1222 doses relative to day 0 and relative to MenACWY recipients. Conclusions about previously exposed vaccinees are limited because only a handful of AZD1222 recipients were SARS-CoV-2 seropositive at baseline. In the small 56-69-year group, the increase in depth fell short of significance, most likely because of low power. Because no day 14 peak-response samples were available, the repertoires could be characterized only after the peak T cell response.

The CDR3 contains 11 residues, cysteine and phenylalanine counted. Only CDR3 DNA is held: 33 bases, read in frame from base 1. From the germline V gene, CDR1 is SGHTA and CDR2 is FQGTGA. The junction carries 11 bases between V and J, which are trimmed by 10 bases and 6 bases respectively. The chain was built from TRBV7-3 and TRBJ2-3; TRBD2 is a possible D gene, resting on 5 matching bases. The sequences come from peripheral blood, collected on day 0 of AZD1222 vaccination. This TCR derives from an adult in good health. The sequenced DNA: TGTGCCACCGGGGTAGGGGATACGCAGTATTTT. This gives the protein CATGVGDTQYF.